Listed below are T cell receptor beta chains from one sample, sequenced in a study of cytomegalovirus exposure and HLA in healthy donors. TCRdb keeps only in-frame clones here, not all; method: immunoSEQ multiplex PCR. The data hold roughly 140,000 clones, with around four fifths observed a single time. Sample: PBMCs. All receptors derive from a man aged 30 to 45 in good health and CMV-seronegative. Each CDR3 is given with its conserved first and last residue. The order of the fields is clone size, V gene, D gene, J gene, CDR3 protein, CDR3 DNA. A D gene is named only where the DNA matches it firmly. Clone size appears in some rows only: once, few, many, or a class for an expanded clone.

>few|TRBV4-2|TRBD1|TRBJ1-4
CASSQAQGPNEKLFF
TGTGCCAGCAGCCAAGCACAGGGGCCTAATGAAAAACTGTTTTTT
>few|TRBV18|TRBD1|TRBJ1-2
CASSPGTGGQNYGYTF
TGTGCCAGCTCACCTGGGACAGGGGGCCAAAACTATGGCTACACCTTC
>NA|TRBV28|NA|TRBJ2-1
CASSLGQPNEQFF
TGTGCCAGCAGTTTAGGACAGCCCAATGAGCAGTTCTTC
>NA|TRBV6-1|NA|TRBJ1-2
CASSVRQDSYGYTF
TGTGCCAGCAGTGTGCGACAGGACAGCTATGGCTACACCTTC
>NA|TRBV6-5|TRBD1|TRBJ1-2
CASRQGENYGYTF
TGTGCCAGCAGACAGGGGGAAAACTATGGCTACACCTTC
>NA|TRBV13|NA|TRBJ2-3
CASSLGDYGTDTQYF
TGTGCCAGCAGCTTAGGGGACTACGGCACAGATACGCAGTATTTT
>NA|TRBV5-6|TRBD1|TRBJ1-3
CASSPVPGGFGNTIYF
TGTGCCAGCAGCCCGGTCCCAGGGGGCTTTGGAAACACCATATATTTT
>NA|TRBV5-4|NA|TRBJ2-7
CASSSDTEQYF
TGTGCCAGCAGCTCCGACACCGAGCAGTACTTC
>NA|TRBV19|NA|TRBJ2-1
CASSAGVWDEQFF
TGTGCCAGTAGTGCAGGGGTTTGGGATGAGCAGTTCTTC
>few|TRBV4-1|TRBD1|TRBJ2-1
CASRVGDRVYNEQFF
TGCGCCAGCAGGGTGGGGGACAGGGTATACAATGAGCAGTTCTTC
>NA|TRBV15|NA|TRBJ1-5
CATSRPRGGVGSNQPQHF
TGTGCCACCAGCAGACCTAGGGGAGGGGTTGGGTCCAATCAGCCCCAGCATTTT
>once|TRBV6-1|NA|TRBJ1-1
CASSWTVMNTEAFF
TGTGCCAGCAGTTGGACAGTGATGAACACTGAAGCTTTCTTT
>NA|TRBV5-4|NA|TRBJ1-2
CASSFGQIHNYGYTF
TGTGCCAGCAGCTTTGGACAGATTCATAACTATGGCTACACCTTC
>NA|TRBV11-2|TRBD1|TRBJ1-2
CASSSIRGQSNSNYGYTF
TGTGCCAGCAGCTCAATACGGGGACAGAGCAATTCTAACTATGGCTACACCTTC
>NA|TRBV7-9|NA|TRBJ1-1
CASSLQGGFTEAFF
TGTGCCAGCAGCTTACAGGGAGGGTTCACTGAAGCTTTCTTT
>NA|TRBV6-5|NA|TRBJ2-3
CASSYSRSDTQYF
TGTGCCAGCAGTTACTCGCGATCAGATACGCAGTATTTT
>once|TRBV5-6|NA|TRBJ2-7
CASSWADRSYEQYF
TGTGCCAGCAGCTGGGCCGACAGATCCTACGAGCAGTACTTC
>few|TRBV6-5|TRBD2|TRBJ2-7
CASSRGLAELYEQYF
TGTGCCAGCAGTCGGGGACTAGCGGAGCTCTACGAGCAGTACTTC
>NA|TRBV5-4|TRBD2|TRBJ2-5
CASSLRLASQETQYF
TGTGCCAGCAGCTTGAGACTAGCGAGCCAAGAGACCCAGTACTTC
>NA|TRBV7-9|NA|TRBJ1-1
CASSLSGYPEAFF
TGTGCCAGCAGCTTATCAGGGTATCCTGAAGCTTTCTTT
>NA|TRBV15|TRBD1|TRBJ2-4
CATSRDRDRVAKNIQYF
TGTGCCACCAGCAGAGATCGGGACAGGGTCGCCAAAAACATTCAGTACTTC